The clone carrying this TCR beta chain showed up many times. This CDR3 is 13 amino acids long. Looked up from germline, CDR1 is DFQATT and CDR2 is SNEGSKA (reference sequence). Trimming stripped 5 bases from V and 5 bases from J, with 15 bases between. Each patient came to thyroid surgery without any prior treatment (of any kind). TCRdb re-called clones from the PCR reads using MiXCR. The sample carries 30,000 to 50,000 clones, approximately 13% recorded once. The data derive from a study of metastatic and nonmetastatic thyroid tumors. The sequence was obtained from a female donor with papillary thyroid cancer or a benign thyroid nodule (not recorded which). Some clones in this sample may be carry-over from other donors' samples. The chain recombines TRBV20-1 with TRBJ2-5, with D perhaps matching TRBD2 (5 bases). The source material was blood. The CDR3 spells CSAASPPGETQYF. DNA of the CDR3: TGCAGTGCTGCCTCACCCCCGGGGGAGACCCAGTACTTC.